Listed below are T cell receptor beta chains from one sample, sequenced in a study of shared clonotypes between healthy human individuals. TCRdb's copy holds only in-frame clones and misses some; the assay was immunoSEQ multiplex PCR. The sample holds around 1,900,000 clones; roughly 95% are singletons and the top ten take more than 1.5%. Specimen: naive CD8+ T cells from PBMCs. The receptors come from a man aged 18-30 years in good health. Some clones in this sample may be carry-over from other donors' samples. The CDR3 runs from the conserved cysteine through the conserved F or W. A clone size is listed for some rows: how often the clone was seen (once, few, many), or a class if it is expanded.

v_gene	abundance	j_gene	CDR3aa
TRBV4-1	-	TRBJ2-2	CASSQPLAGVAGPFTGELFF
TRBV7-6	-	TRBJ2-1	CASSFNLAGASYNEQFF
TRBV27	-	TRBJ2-7	CASSLSFEGDYEQYF
TRBV28	-	TRBJ2-7	CASSLAGAVGEQYF
TRBV11-2	-	TRBJ2-1	CASSFSSGATYNEQFF
TRBV7-8	-	TRBJ2-1	CASSLYGVGAVSEQFF
TRBV15	once	TRBJ2-7	CATSTTSDYEQYF
TRBV30	-	TRBJ1-2	CAWSAPIPNYGYTF
TRBV29-1	-	-	CSVSGTGAYEQYF
TRBV4-3	-	TRBJ2-7	CASSPVKADPYEQYF
TRBV30	-	TRBJ1-1	CASLVNTEAFF
TRBV30	once	TRBJ2-5	CAWERELGTQYF
TRBV5-1	-	TRBJ2-1	CASSLVLAGSYNEQFF
TRBV28	-	TRBJ1-1	CASSLYVEAEAFF
TRBV11-1	-	TRBJ2-1	CASSLWGGAPGNEQFF
TRBV7-9	-	TRBJ2-5	CASSSRVEETQYF
TRBV29-1	-	TRBJ2-6	CSVLGGGANVLTF
TRBV28	-	TRBJ2-1	CASSLGPNNEQFF
TRBV27	-	TRBJ2-2	CASSDSTNTGELFF
TRBV14	-	TRBJ2-5	CASSQDGAGGHGETQYF
TRBV6-1	-	TRBJ1-2	CASSETGNYGYTF
TRBV27	-	TRBJ2-7	CASSSGHLEQYF
TRBV27	-	TRBJ2-1	CASSSGTFYNEQFF
TRBV7-9	-	TRBJ2-2	CASSLEGSPGELFF
TRBV14	-	TRBJ2-5	CASSQVADPQETQYF
TRBV28	-	TRBJ1-1	CASSLEQVNTEAFF
TRBV5-6	-	TRBJ1-5	CASSSWEDGPKPQHF
TRBV5-8	-	TRBJ2-7	CASAARGLGGTWEQYF
TRBV29-1	once	TRBJ1-1	CSVEGGAFTEAFF
TRBV4-1	-	TRBJ1-2	CASSQDGTGFGGYTF
TRBV28	-	TRBJ1-5	CASSWGQGKNQPQHF
TRBV29-1	-	TRBJ2-3	CSVDFSEPPDTQYF
TRBV4-1	-	TRBJ1-4	CASSLRQGDGVEKLFF
TRBV7-6	-	TRBJ2-5	CASSLGPGETQYF
TRBV28	-	TRBJ2-1	CASSTRGSYNEQFF
TRBV28	-	TRBJ1-5	CASSFWSESNQPQHF
TRBV27	-	TRBJ1-1	CASSWGGPATEAFF
TRBV13	-	TRBJ2-5	CASSSRTSGNQETQYF
TRBV9	-	TRBJ1-1	CASRAHPNTEAFF
TRBV10-3	once	TRBJ2-7	CAISEATGGLRTPYEQYF
TRBV27	-	TRBJ2-2	CASSMPGELFF
TRBV11-3	-	TRBJ1-1	CASSLRLGTEAFF
TRBV6-5	-	TRBJ2-3	CASSFRVGDTQYF
TRBV5-1	-	TRBJ1-3	CASSATGRAATIYF
TRBV7-8	-	TRBJ2-5	CASSVGRQETQYF